This passage covers 17 T cell receptor beta chains from one sample sequenced in a study of T-cell reconstitution after alpha-beta-depleted transplantation in children. Researchers prepared the TCRbeta library using unique molecular identifiers, the study reports. TCRdb recomputed calls from the PCR reads with MiXCR, one row per CDR3 protein. The table records about 200,000 distinct CDR3 sequences, approximately 6.3% of them present only once. The sequencing here drew on PBMCs, taken before TCRalphabeta/CD19-depleted stem cell transplant. Receptor source: a boy aged 2 to 10 with acute lymphoblastic leukemia, due to receive a stem cell transplant.

In this sample, this clonotype turned up many times. The V gene is TRBV4-3, the J gene TRBJ1-5; D gene ambiguous. V lost 0 bases to trimming and J lost 4 bases, with 7 bases between them. CDR3 size: 14 residues. Germline CDR1 and CDR2: LGHNA and YSLEER. The CDR3 loop is CASSQEAGNQPQHF. The CDR3 bases are TGCGCCAGCAGCCAAGAGGCGGGAAATCAGCCCCAGCATTTT.

CDR3 sequence: CAISESGSGDTNTDTQYF. The CDR3, as DNA: TGTGCCATCAGTGAGTCGGGTAGCGGGGATACCAACACAGATACGCAGTATTTT. The gene calls are TRBV10-3 and TRBJ2-3; 8 nucleotides line up with TRBD2. This CDR3 contains 18 residues. Germline-derived CDR1 and CDR2 are ENHRY and SYGVKD. V was pared by 0 bases and J by 2 bases, with 10 bases of the junction left unmatched.

This clonotype was counted only a few times. V gene TRBV6-1 combines with J gene TRBJ2-1, with D maybe TRBD1 (5 bases). This CDR3 is 15 amino acids long. Trimming took off 6 bases at V and 0 bases at J, with 12 bases between the two ends. The germline gives CDR1 MNHNS, CDR2 SASEGT. CDR3: CASRQQVSSYNEQFF. The CDR3 bases are TGTGCCAGCAGGCAACAGGTATCCTCCTACAATGAGCAGTTCTTC.

This clonotype was counted ten times or more. The chain is built from TRBV12-3 or TRBV12-4 and TRBJ1-3; D call uncertain. V gave up 6 bases and J gave up 11 bases, with 14 bases separating them. The CDR3 is made up of 12 amino acids. The CDR3 reads CASRTTPGAIYF. The CDR3 nucleotides are TGTGCCAGCAGGACCACACCAGGAGCCATATATTTT.

Ten or more counts support this clonotype. V and J are TRBV20-1 and TRBJ2-7; a possible D gene is TRBD1 (5 bases). This CDR3 comprises 17 residues. Deletions cut 2 bases from V and 3 bases from J, with 23 bases between. Germline lookup yields CDR1 DFQATT and CDR2 SNEGSKA (reference sequence). Here the CDR3 DNA reads TGCAGTGCTAGAATCCAGGGTTTGTGGGGCAGATACTACGAGCAGTACTTC. Protein sequence: CSARIQGLWGRYYEQYF.

This chain joins TRBV7-2 and TRBJ2-1; 13 bases fit TRBD2. With 6 bases clipped from V and 7 bases from J, the junction kept 6 bases outside the gene matches. Germline CDR1 reads SGHTA; CDR2 reads FQGNSA. The CDR3 is 15 residues long. CDR3 protein: CASRPRLAGGNEQFF. The CDR3 DNA reads TGTGCCAGCAGACCCCGACTAGCGGGGGGTAATGAGCAGTTCTTC. The full variable domain, completed using reference TRBV7-2 and TRBJ2-1, is GAGVSQSPSNKVTEKGKDVELRCDPISGHTALYWYRQSLGQGLEFLIYFQGNSAPDKSGLPSDRFSAERTGGSVSTLTIQRTQQEDSAVYLCASRPRLAGGNEQFFGPGTRLTVL.

The V and J genes are TRBV3-1 and TRBJ1-2; no clear D gene. The CDR3 is made up of 14 amino acids. Trimming left V 1 base short and J 8 bases short, with 14 bases between. Looked up from germline, CDR1 is LGHDT and CDR2 is YNNKEL (reference sequence). The CDR3 spells CASSQGDRTRGYTF. In DNA, the CDR3 is TGTGCCAGCAGCCAAGGAGACCGAACCCGGGGCTACACCTTC.

This clonotype was recorded at least ten times. The chain is built from TRBV7-4 and TRBJ2-7, with unresolved D. V was pared by 2 bases and J by 1 base, with 9 bases between. CDR1 is SGHVT and CDR2 is SQSDAQ in the germline V gene. The CDR3 length is 14 residues. The CDR3 is CASSLLGGSYEQYF. The CDR3 DNA follows: TGTGCCAGCAGCTTACTTGGCGGTTCCTACGAGCAGTACTTC.

This clonotype was detected ten times or more. The rearrangement links TRBV6-5 to TRBJ2-1, with a weak D call TRBD1 (6 bases). Trimming took 3 bases from V and 5 from J, leaving 14 bases between them. In germline, CDR1 is MNHEY, CDR2 SVGAGI. The CDR3 runs to 15 residues. Written as DNA, the CDR3 is TGTGCCAGCAGTTATGAACAGGGAACTAACAATGAGCAGTTCTTC. The encoded protein is CASSYEQGTNNEQFF.

At least ten counts were recorded for this clonotype. The chain links TRBV3-1 to TRBJ2-3; tentative D call: TRBD2 (6 bases). The CDR3 is 14 residues long. With 2 bases removed from V and 4 bases from J, the gap between germline ends came to 10 bases. The germline V gene has CDR1 LGHDT and CDR2 YNNKEL (reference sequence). CDR3 amino acids: CASSQSTGADTQYF. DNA for the CDR3: TGTGCCAGCAGCCAATCAACGGGGGCAGATACGCAGTATTTT.

This clonotype was seen repeatedly, ten times or more. The gene calls are TRBV27 and TRBJ2-2; D may be TRBD1 or TRBD2 (6 bases each). Germline CDR1 is MNHEY and CDR2 is SMNVEV (reference sequence). The germline V and J ends were trimmed by 10 bases and 7 bases, with 13 bases remaining between them. CDR3 size: 12 residues. The DNA of the CDR3 is TGTGCCACGGGACGGGGGCTCGGGGAGCTGTTTTTT. Translating gives CATGRGLGELFF.

This clonotype was seen many times. CDR3 sequence reads: CSVGAEGRGYTF. In nucleotides, the CDR3 is TGCAGCGTTGGGGCGGAAGGCAGGGGCTACACCTTC. This chain joins TRBV29-1 and TRBJ1-2; D gene unclear. Germline-derived CDR1 and CDR2 are SQVTM and ANQGSEA. The germline V and J ends were trimmed by 4 bases and 8 bases, with 14 bases remaining between them. CDR3 length equals 12 residues.

This clonotype was detected a few times. This chain links TRBV20-1 with TRBJ1-5; D remains ambiguous. V was trimmed by 0 bases and J by 7 bases, leaving 13 bases between them. Looked up from germline, CDR1 is DFQATT and CDR2 is SNEGSKA (reference sequence). There are 14 residues in the CDR3. The CDR3 region is CSARESPEGQPQHF. The CDR3 nucleotides read TGCAGTGCTAGAGAGTCCCCCGAAGGGCAGCCCCAGCATTTT.

In its sample, this clonotype was seen a few times. The chain employs TRBV5-6 and TRBJ1-5; D remains ambiguous. The CDR3 is made up of 14 amino acids. V was shortened by 2 bases and J by 9 bases, with 15 bases between the two germline ends. Germline V lookup: CDR1 SGHDT, CDR2 YYEEEE. Written as DNA, the CDR3 is TGTGCCAGCAGCTTCCAGACGGGTGTGGGGCCCCAGCATTTT. Translation: CASSFQTGVGPQHF. The full variable domain, rest sourced from reference TRBV5-6 and TRBJ1-5, is DAGVTQSPTHLIKTRGQQVTLRCSPKSGHDTVSWYQQALGQGPQFIFQYYEEEERQRGNFPDRFSGHQFPNYSSELNVNALLLGDSALYLCASSFQTGVGPQHFGDGTRLSIL.

This clonotype occurred many times. The chain combines TRBV9 with TRBJ1-5; no firm D call. The V end was cut by 0 bases, the J end by 7 bases, with 11 bases between. The CDR3 covers 14 residues. The germline V gene encodes CDR1 SGDLS and CDR2 YYNGEE. CDR3 sequence (DNA): TGTGCCAGCAGCGTAGGCGGGGAGGACCAGCCCCAGCATTTT. It encodes CASSVGGEDQPQHF.

This clonotype was found a few times. V and J are TRBV20-1 and TRBJ2-5; 9 nucleotides match TRBD2. The germline V gene encodes CDR1 DFQATT and CDR2 SNEGSKA (reference sequence). J was trimmed by 0 bases and V by 5 bases; bases with no gene match: 7. The CDR3 consists of 15 residues. This CDR3 is CSAPRREGYQETQYF. CDR3 DNA: TGCAGTGCTCCGAGGCGGGAGGGCTACCAAGAGACCCAGTACTTC.

This clonotype was seen more than once but under ten times. In DNA, the CDR3 is TGCAGTGCTAGCGGAACAGACTACGAGCAGTACTTC. Residues: CSASGTDYEQYF. The chain recombines TRBV20-1 with TRBJ2-7; D unresolved. Trimming left V 3 bases short and J 3 bases short, with 9 bases between. The CDR3 runs 12 residues. Per germline, CDR1 DFQATT and CDR2 SNEGSKA (reference sequence).